The TCR beta chain under discussion was sequenced for a study of OX40 agonist ivuxolimab in advanced cancers. Germline CDR1 LGHNA, CDR2 YSLEER. V was trimmed by 2 bases and J by 6 bases, leaving 20 bases between them. The CDR3 has 16 amino acids. TCRdb's table, derived via immunoSEQ multiplex PCR, lists solely in-frame clones and lacks some. The profile shows approximately 22,000 clones, about 88% of them singletons. General observations from the study: Not determined was the antigen specificity of the expanded peripheral T cells.

A remark on this clone: The antigen is not known.

This TCR was sampled from an adult with an advanced solid tumor such as melanoma, head and neck, liver or kidney cancer. The input for sequencing was CD4+ or CD8+ T cells sorted from blood, taken in a trial of the OX40 agonist ivuxolimab. The chain links TRBV4-3 to TRBJ2-7; the D gene could be TRBD1 or TRBD2 (5 bases each). The CDR3 DNA reads TGCGCCAGCAGCCAATCTCTCCCACGGGACGGATCCGAGCAGTACTTC. Translating it yields CASSQSLPRDGSEQYF.